This TCR beta chain is from a study of blood T cell repertoires in COVID-19. Study in general: The United States, Italy and Spain supplied acute and convalescent COVID-19 samples. PBMCs, B-cell-depleted T cells, or T cells were the source of the cDNA or gDNA that made up the material.

CDR3 size: 14 residues. CDR1 and CDR2 from the germline V gene are KGHSH and LQKENI. The ends were cut back, 8 bases at V and 0 bases at J, with 13 bases in the middle. This clone appeared once. Method: immunoSEQ multiplex PCR; TCRdb's copy keeps in-frame clones and lacks some. The profile shows a few hundred thousand clones, around 90% of them singletons. The chain uses TRBV18 and TRBJ1-1; D may be TRBD1 (6 bases). The receptor was derived from a man aged 80 or over with acute or convalescent COVID-19. The specimen was peripheral blood. CDR3 bases: TGTGCCAGCGTACCGGACAGACTGAACACTGAAGCTTTCTTT. It encodes CASVPDRLNTEAFF.